This T cell receptor (beta chain) was identified during a study of T cell responses to AZD1222 COVID-19 vaccine. Across the whole study: Doses given second, at about 4 or about 12 weeks, were pooled. Broader study findings: Mostly white British, mostly female donors; authors suggested clonal diversity may be underestimated. Spike-specific TCR breadth and depth went up after people got two AZD1222 doses.

Germline lookup yields CDR1 PRHDT and CDR2 FYEKMQ (reference sequence). The ends were cut back, 3 bases at V and 2 bases at J, with 5 bases in the middle. The CDR3 has 13 residues. Assay: immunoSEQ multiplex PCR; the TCRdb copy retains only in-frame clones and omits some. The sample has about 160,000 clones; approximately 91% are singletons. As regards this clone: Its specificity is not known.

This material consisted of peripheral blood, taken on day 0 of AZD1222 vaccination. The rearrangement joins TRBV13 to TRBJ1-3; D call uncertain. This TCR came from an adult in good health. CDR3 region: CASSFLTGNTIYF. The CDR3 DNA follows: TGTGCCAGCAGCTTTCTGACTGGAAACACCATATATTTT.